One and the same sample provided the 30 T cell receptor beta chains below, sequenced in a study of T-cell reconstitution after alpha-beta-depleted transplantation in children. Unique molecular identifiers were used to barcode this TCRbeta library. TCRdb ran MiXCR on the PCR reads and lists one entry per CDR3 protein. The sample consists of roughly 160,000 distinct CDR3 sequences, around 10% of them appearing once. The sample was PBMCs, taken before TCRalphabeta/CD19-depleted stem cell transplant. These receptors were taken from a boy younger than 10 with acute myeloid leukemia, due to receive a stem cell transplant.

This clonotype came up many times. J is TRBJ2-1 and V is TRBV7-9; perhaps D is TRBD1 or TRBD2 (5 bases each). CDR3 size: 14 residues. Trimming took 6 bases from V and 5 from J, leaving 14 bases between them. Germline V gene data show CDR1 as SEHNR and CDR2 as FQNEAQ (reference sequence). CDR3 bases: TGTGCCAGCAGGGAACTAGGGACCGACAATGAGCAGTTCTTC. Protein sequence: CASRELGTDNEQFF.

This clonotype was counted ten times or more. The chain combines TRBV7-9 with TRBJ2-7; 11 bases are shared with TRBD2. Germline assignment: CDR1 SEHNR and CDR2 FQNEAQ (reference sequence). Trimming at V came to 0 bases and at J to 2 bases, leaving 3 bases not matched to a gene. The CDR3 is made up of 16 amino acids. DNA of the CDR3: TGTGCCAGCAGCTTAGCGCTAGCGGGAGGCCCCTACGAGCAGTACTTC. Translated: CASSLALAGGPYEQYF.

This clonotype was counted many times. V and J are TRBV7-9 and TRBJ2-1; TRBD1 matches at 8 bases. This CDR3 is 16 amino acids long. The germline V gene encodes CDR1 SEHNR and CDR2 FQNEAQ (reference sequence). V trimming: 3 bases; J trimming: 7 bases; junction bases outside the gene matches: 11. Here the CDR3 reads CASSFRQGMMLNEQFF. The CDR3 coding sequence is TGTGCCAGCAGCTTTCGACAGGGGATGATGTTGAATGAGCAGTTCTTC.

The gene calls are TRBV30 and TRBJ1-2; 10 nucleotides line up with TRBD1. Germline V lookup: CDR1 GTSNPN, CDR2 SVGIG (reference sequence). The trim removed 5 bases at V and 10 bases at J, leaving 7 bases unmatched. The CDR3 consists of 12 residues. CDR3 nucleotide sequence: TGTGCCTGGGGGGACAGGGGCGGACTCTACACCTTC. Its protein product is CAWGDRGGLYTF.

The table lists this clonotype with many counts. This chain uses TRBV7-2 with TRBJ2-3; the match to TRBD2 covers 10 bases. V lost 5 bases to trimming and J lost 4 bases; unmatched junction nucleotides: 6. The CDR3 is 15 amino acids. Germline CDR1 and CDR2: SGHTA and FQGNSA. DNA for the CDR3: TGTGCCAGCAGCATCAGCGGGAGGGCCGCAGATACGCAGTATTTT. It encodes CASSISGRAADTQYF. Using reference TRBV7-2 and TRBJ2-3 for the parts outside the CDR3, the full variable domain is GAGVSQSPSNKVTEKGKDVELRCDPISGHTALYWYRQSLGQGLEFLIYFQGNSAPDKSGLPSDRFSAERTGGSVSTLTIQRTQQEDSAVYLCASSISGRAADTQYFGPGTRLTVL.

A single count supports this clonotype. The chain couples TRBV12-3 or TRBV12-4 to TRBJ1-5; D ambiguous. With 3 bases removed from V and 2 bases from J, the gap between germline ends came to 8 bases. This CDR3 has 14 amino acids. CDR3 amino acids: CASSLEQRNQPQHF. CDR3 sequence (DNA): TGTGCCAGCAGTTTGGAACAGCGCAATCAGCCCCAGCATTTT.

This clonotype was counted many times. The chain carries TRBV11-1 and TRBJ2-2; the match to TRBD1 covers 8 bases. The CDR3 totals 15 residues. V dropped 5 bases and J dropped 3; count of bases not matched to a gene: 5. Germline V gene lookup returns CDR1 SGHAT and CDR2 FQDESV (reference sequence). The CDR3 spells CASSPGQVDTGELFF. The CDR3 DNA reads as TGTGCCAGCAGCCCGGGACAGGTCGACACCGGGGAGCTGTTTTTT.

This clonotype appeared many times. The rearrangement uses TRBV20-1 and TRBJ2-7, with 8 bases fitting TRBD2. Trimming at V came to 3 bases and at J to 1 base, leaving 5 bases not matched to a gene. In germline, CDR1 is DFQATT, CDR2 SNEGSKA (reference sequence). This CDR3 is built from 14 residues. CDR3 nucleotide sequence: TGCAGTGCTAGCCCGGGGGGGTATTCCTACGAGCAGTACGTC. It translates to CSASPGGYSYEQYV.

This clonotype was detected many times. The CDR3 here is CSVEGGTGQETQYF. CDR3 sequence (DNA): TGCAGCGTGGAGGGAGGTACAGGGCAAGAGACCCAGTACTTC. The chain couples TRBV29-1 to TRBJ2-5; D possibly uses TRBD1 or TRBD2 (6 bases each). Germline V gene sequence: CDR1 SQVTM, CDR2 ANQGSEA. V was shortened by 6 bases and J by 2 bases, with 16 bases between the two germline ends. There are 14 residues in the CDR3.

This clonotype has a count of ten or more. This rearrangement joins TRBV6-1 to TRBJ2-1; 10 nucleotides line up with TRBD1. This CDR3 spans 14 amino acids. V gave up 6 bases and J gave up 3 bases; unmatched junction bases: 2. Looked up from germline, CDR1 is MNHNS and CDR2 is SASEGT. The DNA of the CDR3 is TGTGCCAGCAGCCGGGACAGGGGCTACAATGAGCAGTTCTTC. Translated: CASSRDRGYNEQFF.

The chain carries TRBV20-1 and TRBJ2-1; TRBD2 is a possible D gene (5 bases). In germline, CDR1 is DFQATT, CDR2 SNEGSKA (reference sequence). Trimming left V 4 bases short and J 11 bases short, with 15 bases between. The CDR3 loop spans 12 amino acids. The CDR3 protein is CSATRTREQQFF. In nucleotides, the CDR3 is TGCAGTGCTACCAGGACTCGCGAGCAGCAGTTCTTC.

This clonotype was found many times. The chain has TRBV14 and TRBJ2-7; TRBD2 is a possible D gene (5 bases). From germline, CDR1 is SGHDN and CDR2 FVKESK. This CDR3 is 14 amino acids long. V lost 4 bases to trimming and J lost 1 base, with 11 bases between them. The CDR3 DNA follows: TGTGCCAGCAGCCTGTTTGAGGGATCCTACGAGCAGTACTTC. Its translation: CASSLFEGSYEQYF. The variable domain in full, completed from reference TRBV14 and TRBJ2-7, reads EAGVTQFPSHSVIEKGQTVTLRCDPISGHDNLYWYRRVMGKEIKFLLHFVKESKQDESGMPNNRFLAERTGGTYSTLKVQPAELEDSGVYFCASSLFEGSYEQYFGPGTRLTVT.

This clonotype has ten or more counts. The chain employs TRBV20-1 and TRBJ1-3, with D maybe TRBD1 (6 bases). The CDR3 sequence is 14 residues long. With 6 bases removed from V and 2 bases from J, the gap between germline ends came to 14 bases. Germline loops: CDR1 DFQATT, CDR2 SNEGSKA (reference sequence). The CDR3 sequence: CSAVHREAGNTIYF. In nucleotides, the CDR3 is TGCAGTGCGGTACACAGGGAAGCTGGAAACACCATATATTTT.

The sample holds many counts of this clonotype. V and J are TRBV6-5 and TRBJ1-2; possibly TRBD1 for D (6 bases). Trimming removed 0 bases at V and 7 bases at J, with 9 bases between. The length of the CDR3 is 13 residues. Per germline, CDR1 MNHEY and CDR2 SVGAGI. The CDR3 is CASSYSRGPGYTF. Here the CDR3 DNA reads TGTGCCAGCAGTTACTCCCGGGGGCCTGGCTACACCTTC.

This clonotype was seen many times. The genes are TRBV7-6 and TRBJ2-5; maybe TRBD2 (5 bases). Trimming removed 0 bases at V and 6 bases at J, with 11 bases between. The CDR3 length is 14 residues. The V gene's germline CDR1 is SGHVS and CDR2 FNYEAQ. In DNA form, the CDR3 reads TGTGCCAGCAGCTTAGCGCTCCCGGGGAAGACCCAGTACTTC. This codes for CASSLALPGKTQYF.

This chain joins TRBV15 and TRBJ2-5; no firm D call. There are 15 residues in the CDR3. Germline V gene lookup returns CDR1 LNHNV and CDR2 YYDKDF (reference sequence). Trimming left V 5 bases short and J 4 bases short, with 17 bases between. The CDR3 nucleotides read TGTGCCACCAGCGACGGTAGAGCACTCCCAGAGACCCAGTACTTC. It codes for CATSDGRALPETQYF.

Ten or more counts support this clonotype. The rearrangement links TRBV5-1 to TRBJ1-3; perhaps TRBD1 as D (5 bases). The CDR3 loop spans 15 amino acids. Trimming left V 1 base short and J 1 base short, with 9 bases between. Germline assignment: CDR1 SGHRS and CDR2 YFSETQ. As DNA, the CDR3 is TGCGCCAGCAGCTTGTGGGGGATATCTGGAAACACCATATATTTT. Protein sequence: CASSLWGISGNTIYF.

Turning to this clonotype: A much more abundant neighbour one base away suggests this may be a read error. V is TRBV5-1 and J is TRBJ2-6, with a weak D call TRBD1 (6 bases). Germline assignment: CDR1 SGHRS and CDR2 YFSETQ. The V gene lost 6 bases and the J gene lost 5 bases, with 12 bases spanning the gap. The CDR3 consists of 14 residues. This CDR3 reads CASTRGSRANVLTF. CDR3 in DNA: TGCGCCAGCACCAGGGGATCTAGGGCCAACGTCCTGACTTTC.

Many counts were recorded for this clonotype. The chain recombines TRBV2 with TRBJ2-1, with a weak D call TRBD2 (7 bases). Trimming stripped 8 bases from V and 1 base from J, with 12 bases between. This CDR3 has 14 amino acids. Germline V gives CDR1 SNHLY, CDR2 FYNNEI. The CDR3 here is CASGGARSYNEQFF. CDR3 in DNA: TGTGCCAGCGGGGGGGCACGGTCCTACAATGAGCAGTTCTTC.

In its sample, this clonotype was seen many times. The chain employs TRBV5-6 and TRBJ2-7, with 12 bases lining up with TRBD2. This CDR3 region has 15 residues. Germline assignment: CDR1 SGHDT and CDR2 YYEEEE. V was clipped by 4 bases and J by 1 base; unmatched bases: 3. CDR3 residues: CASSDGLAGSYEQYF. CDR3 nucleotides: TGTGCCAGCAGCGACGGACTAGCGGGATCCTACGAGCAGTACTTC.

The table lists this clonotype with many counts. The chain carries TRBV12-3 or TRBV12-4 and TRBJ1-5, with D perhaps matching TRBD1 (6 bases). The ends were cut back, 5 bases at V and 2 bases at J, with 13 bases in the middle. This CDR3 has 15 residues. CDR3 loop: CASSLSNRGNQPQHF. CDR3 bases: TGTGCCAGCAGTCTAAGTAACAGGGGCAATCAGCCCCAGCATTTT.

This clonotype was detected ten times or more. The rearrangement uses TRBV5-1 and TRBJ2-5, with 8 bases lining up with TRBD1. Germline trimming cut 4 bases from V and 5 bases from J; bases unmatched to any gene: 16. This CDR3 has 17 amino acids. In germline, CDR1 is SGHRS, CDR2 YFSETQ. CDR3 sequence reads: CASSPQGSPGGGETQYF. CDR3 nucleotide sequence: TGCGCCAGCAGCCCTCAAGGCTCCCCAGGGGGCGGTGAGACCCAGTACTTC.

This clonotype was recorded at least ten times. The chain combines TRBV27 with TRBJ2-3; D unresolved. The V gene's germline CDR1 is MNHEY and CDR2 SMNVEV (reference sequence). This CDR3 is built from 14 residues. Trimming took off 3 bases at V and 2 bases at J, with 9 bases between the two ends. CDR3 in amino acids: CASSLEHSTDTQYF. The CDR3 DNA follows: TGTGCCAGCAGTTTGGAACATTCCACAGATACGCAGTATTTT.

This clonotype was recorded many times. The chain combines TRBV24-1 with TRBJ1-2, with 8 bases matching TRBD1. The CDR3 is 15 amino acids. CDR1 is KGHDR, CDR2 SFDVKD, per germline. The junction had 8 bases not matched to a gene; V was cut back by 5 bases and J by 4 bases. The CDR3 loop reads CATSGVDRGIYGYTF. In DNA, the CDR3 is TGTGCCACCAGTGGGGTTGACAGGGGCATCTATGGCTACACCTTC.

This clonotype was found many times. This chain links TRBV7-9 with TRBJ2-7; weak D call: TRBD2 (6 bases). The CDR3 loop spans 14 amino acids. V was shortened by 1 base and J by 7 bases, with 14 bases between the two germline ends. Germline lookup yields CDR1 SEHNR and CDR2 FQNEAQ (reference sequence). The CDR3 DNA sequence: TGTGCCAGCAGCTTAGTACCGGGACTGGGGGAGCAGTACGTC. Its protein is CASSLVPGLGEQYV.

This clonotype showed up many times. As DNA, the CDR3 is TGTGCCAGCAGGGGACTAGCGCCGAGCTCCTACAATGAGCAGTTCTTC. Translating gives CASRGLAPSSYNEQFF. The chain has TRBV28 and TRBJ2-1; 10 bases agree with TRBD2. Germline V gene lookup returns CDR1 MDHEN and CDR2 SYDVKM. The CDR3 runs to 16 residues. The V gene end was trimmed by 6 bases and the J gene end by 0 bases; junction bases not matched to a gene: 5.

The sample holds many counts of this clonotype. The CDR3 coding sequence is TGTGCCAGCAGCATCTCCAAATACGAGCAGTACTTC. Its protein is CASSISKYEQYF. J is TRBJ2-7 and V is TRBV7-8; D is unresolved. CDR3 size: 12 residues. Between the trimmed V and J ends, which lost 5 bases and 4 bases, there was a span of 9 bases. Germline assignment: CDR1 SGHVS and CDR2 FQNEAQ.

The sample holds many counts of this clonotype. CDR3 DNA: TGCAGTGCTAGAGATCAGACGGGAGGCGCAGATACGCAGTATTTT. Translated: CSARDQTGGADTQYF. The chain joins TRBV20-1 to TRBJ2-3; 7 bases are shared with TRBD2. Trimming took 0 bases from V and 4 from J; bases not matched to a gene: 7. The CDR3 has 15 residues. Germline CDR1 is DFQATT and CDR2 is SNEGSKA (reference sequence).

This clonotype has ten or more counts. CDR3 nucleotides: TGTGCCAGCAGCCGTTTAGCGGGAGGGCCCGGAGATACGCAGTATTTT. Its translation: CASSRLAGGPGDTQYF. This rearrangement joins TRBV7-9 to TRBJ2-3; 11 nucleotides match TRBD2. J was trimmed by 5 bases and V by 5 bases; bases with no gene match: 9. The CDR3 sequence is 16 residues long. Per the germline V gene, CDR1 is SEHNR and CDR2 is FQNEAQ (reference sequence).

At least ten counts were recorded for this clonotype. This rearrangement joins TRBV19 to TRBJ2-7; D unresolved. The CDR3 length is 13 residues. Germline assignment: CDR1 LNHDA and CDR2 SQIVND (reference sequence). V lost 5 bases to trimming and J lost 0 bases, with 8 bases between them. Written as DNA, the CDR3 is TGTGCCAGTAGTCCTGGGCCCTCCTACGAGCAGTACGTC. Protein product: CASSPGPSYEQYV.